The 21 T cell receptor beta chains listed next were all sequenced from one sample in a study of vaccination and CD4 T cells after COVID-19. The treatment was: roughly 11-day PBMC culture with coronavirus spike peptide pools or control peptides (ViraFEST assay). With the Oncomine TCR Beta short-read assay, DNA from cultured CD4+ T cells was sequenced. TCRdb re-derived calls from the PCR reads in MiXCR, one entry per CDR3 protein. In the table there are 15,000 or so distinct CDR3 sequences, approximately 50% of which are singletons. Their antigens are not known. Sequencing was performed on cultured CD4+ T cells from blood, taken after SARS-CoV-2 vaccination. Receptors originate from a human donor with COVID-19.

V is TRBV2 and J is TRBJ1-2; D not certain. V was clipped by 7 bases and J by 7 bases, with 10 bases between them. Germline-derived CDR1 and CDR2 are SNHLY and FYNNEI. The CDR3 is made up of 11 amino acids. CDR3 DNA sequence: TGTGCCAGCACACCGTCGGGTGGCTACACCTTC. The encoded protein is CASTPSGGYTF. The entire variable domain, with the rest obtained from reference TRBV2 and TRBJ1-2, is as follows: EPEVTQTPSHQVTQMGQEVILRCVPISNHLYFYWYRQILGQKVEFLVSFYNNEISEKSEIFDDQFSVERPDGSNFTLKIRSTKLEDSAMYFCASTPSGGYTFGSGTRLTVV.

The V gene is TRBV6-2 or TRBV6-3, the J gene TRBJ2-5; D call uncertain. The V end lost 3 bases, the J end lost 1 base, and 12 bases lay between the germline ends. The germline V gene has CDR1 MNHEY and CDR2 SVGEGT. This CDR3 region has 15 residues. CDR3 nucleotide sequence: TGTGCCAGCAGTTATCTGGTGGCAGGCCAAGAGACCCAGTACTTC. It codes for CASSYLVAGQETQYF.

This clonotype was found a few times. The V gene is TRBV7-6, the J gene TRBJ2-5; TRBD2 aligns across 14 bases. In germline, CDR1 is SGHVS, CDR2 FNYEAQ. The CDR3 is 15 amino acids. With V trimmed by 5 bases and J by 5 bases, 4 bases remained unmatched. The CDR3, as DNA: TGTGCCAGCAGCCCGGGACTAGCGGGGGCGGAGACCCAGTACTTC. This encodes CASSPGLAGAETQYF. The variable domain in full, completed from reference TRBV7-6 and TRBJ2-5, reads GAGVSQSPRYKVTKRGQDVALRCDPISGHVSLYWYRQALGQGPEFLTYFNYEAQQDKSGLPNDRFSAERPEGSISTLTIQRTEQRDSAMYRCASSPGLAGAETQYFGPGTRLLVL.

V is TRBV2 and J is TRBJ1-2; 7 positions match TRBD1. V trimming: 6 bases; J trimming: 8 bases; junction bases outside the gene matches: 9. The CDR3 length is 13 residues. The V gene's germline CDR1 is SNHLY and CDR2 FYNNEI. The CDR3 here is CASRGDSGRGYTF. The CDR3, as DNA: TGTGCCAGCAGGGGGGACAGCGGGAGGGGCTACACCTTC.

This clonotype has just a few counts. This sequence joins TRBV19 and TRBJ1-5; TRBD1 agrees at 9 bases. CDR1 is LNHDA and CDR2 is SQIVND in the germline V gene (reference sequence). J lost 2 bases, V lost 6 bases, and 14 bases had no gene match. The CDR3 is 18 residues long. DNA for the CDR3: TGTGCCAGTAGAGTGAGGGGGACAGGGCAAGTCGGCAATCAGCCCCAGCATTTT. Residues: CASRVRGTGQVGNQPQHF.

The chain joins TRBV15 to TRBJ1-5; TRBD1 is a possible D gene (5 bases). Trimming left V 3 bases short and J 7 bases short, with 16 bases between. CDR1 and CDR2 from the germline V gene are LNHNV and YYDKDF (reference sequence). CDR3 size: 15 residues. The CDR3 loop is CATSSGGPGGQPQHF. Here the CDR3 DNA reads TGTGCCACCAGCAGTGGAGGCCCTGGGGGACAGCCCCAGCATTTT.

This chain links TRBV6-5 with TRBJ2-1; perhaps D is TRBD1 or TRBD2 (5 bases each). Germline V gives CDR1 MNHEY, CDR2 SVGAGI. This CDR3 has 14 residues. V was pared by 4 bases and J by 14 bases, with 21 bases between. CDR3 protein: CASSSTGTAGSKFF. The DNA for the CDR3 is TGTGCCAGCAGTTCCACGGGGACGGCAGGTAGTAAGTTCTTC.

The rearrangement links TRBV27 to TRBJ1-3; unclear D gene. Trimming took off 0 bases at V and 2 bases at J, with 2 bases between the two ends. The length of the CDR3 is 13 residues. CDR1 MNHEY and CDR2 SMNVEV come from the germline V gene (reference sequence). CDR3 sequence (DNA): TGTGCCAGCAGTTTATCTACTGGAAACACCATATATTTT. This codes for CASSLSTGNTIYF.

The chain recombines TRBV20-1 with TRBJ1-3; 7 bases line up with TRBD1. The CDR3 covers 14 residues. Losses at the gene ends were 3 bases for V and 0 bases for J; bases not matched to a gene: 2. The V gene's germline CDR1 is DFQATT and CDR2 SNEGSKA (reference sequence). Here the CDR3 DNA reads TGCAGTGCTAGGGACAGGAACTCTGGAAACACCATATATTTT. Protein product: CSARDRNSGNTIYF.

V usage is TRBV2 and J usage is TRBJ1-4; tentative D call: TRBD1 (6 bases). The CDR3 is 16 residues long. Trimming took off 5 bases at V and 10 bases at J, with 23 bases between the two ends. Germline assignment: CDR1 SNHLY and CDR2 FYNNEI. CDR3 DNA sequence: TGTGCCAGCAGTACTAACGGACAGAATGTCCTGGGAAAACTGTTTTTT. Translated: CASSTNGQNVLGKLFF.

V usage is TRBV20-1 and J usage is TRBJ2-2; D is possibly TRBD1 (5 bases). V lost 4 bases, J lost 2 bases, and 8 bases lay in between. This CDR3 is 13 amino acids long. Germline lookup yields CDR1 DFQATT and CDR2 SNEGSKA (reference sequence). The CDR3 loop is CSAIQANTGELFF. CDR3 nucleotide sequence: TGCAGTGCTATACAGGCCAACACCGGGGAGCTGTTTTTT.

The V and J genes are TRBV20-1 and TRBJ1-1; 10 nucleotides align to TRBD1. Germline V gene data show CDR1 as DFQATT and CDR2 as SNEGSKA (reference sequence). This CDR3 region has 14 residues. V shed 5 bases and J 8 bases; nucleotides not matched to a gene: 11. The DNA for the CDR3 is TGCAGTGCTGGGGGGACAGGGGCCGCGAGAGAAGCTTTCTTT. It yields the protein CSAGGTGAAREAFF.

This chain links TRBV28 with TRBJ1-6; possible D gene TRBD1, 6 bases. This CDR3 has 21 residues. Germline loops: CDR1 MDHEN, CDR2 SYDVKM. V lost 5 bases and J 4 bases, leaving 30 bases between the germline ends. CDR3 DNA: TGTGCCAGCAGTAAACCCACTGGGGGCGGTACCTTAGCAAAATATAATTCACCCCTCCACTTT. Its protein is CASSKPTGGGTLAKYNSPLHF.

This clonotype showed up just a few times. V gene TRBV19 combines with J gene TRBJ2-5; perhaps TRBD1 as D (5 bases). This CDR3 comprises 12 residues. The V gene lost 3 bases and the J gene lost 4 bases, with 6 bases spanning the gap. Germline CDR1 reads LNHDA; CDR2 reads SQIVND (reference sequence). The CDR3 nucleotides are TGTGCCAGTAGTATGCAGGGAGAGACCCAGTACTTC. Translated, it gives CASSMQGETQYF.

This chain connects TRBV20-1 to TRBJ2-5; the match to TRBD1 covers 10 bases. Trimming cost V 5 bases and J 4 bases; bases outside gene matches: 10. The CDR3 spans 15 residues. The germline gives CDR1 DFQATT, CDR2 SNEGSKA (reference sequence). CDR3 region: CSAPPVDRGRETQYF. The DNA for the CDR3 is TGCAGTGCTCCCCCTGTAGACAGGGGGCGAGAGACCCAGTACTTC.

J is TRBJ2-4 and V is TRBV6-1; 9 nucleotides agree with TRBD2. Trimming removed 6 bases from V and 8 bases from J; junction bases left unmatched: 11. From germline, CDR1 is MNHNS and CDR2 SASEGT. This CDR3 is built from 15 residues. CDR3 DNA: TGTGCCAGCAGGAGTAGCGGGGGCGGGTGGGACATTCAGTACTTC. This codes for CASRSSGGGWDIQYF.

The rearrangement links TRBV2 to TRBJ2-7, with no clear D. CDR3 length: 11 amino acids. The germline CDR1 and CDR2 sequences are SNHLY and FYNNEI. The germline V and J ends were trimmed by 7 bases and 4 bases, with 8 bases remaining between them. CDR3 nucleotides: TGTGCCAGCACAGGAAGATACGAGCAGTACTTC. It translates to CASTGRYEQYF.

V and J are TRBV5-1 and TRBJ2-7; no reliable D call. Deletions cut 7 bases from V and 1 base from J, with 9 bases between. The CDR3 totals 12 residues. CDR1 SGHRS and CDR2 YFSETQ come from the germline V gene. CDR3 region: CASSQPSYEQYF. The DNA for the CDR3 is TGCGCCAGCTCACAGCCATCCTACGAGCAGTACTTC.

This chain uses TRBV20-1 with TRBJ2-3, with 9 bases matching TRBD1. Germline V gene data show CDR1 as DFQATT and CDR2 as SNEGSKA (reference sequence). The trim removed 6 bases at V and 3 bases at J, leaving 4 bases unmatched. This CDR3 has 13 residues. CDR3 amino acids: CSADRGGTDTQYF. CDR3 bases: TGCAGTGCGGACAGGGGAGGGACAGATACGCAGTATTTT.

This clonotype was seen a handful of times. The rearrangement joins TRBV15 to TRBJ2-5, with TRBD1 matching 7 bases. V trimming: 1 base; J trimming: 4 bases; junction bases outside the gene matches: 15. CDR1 is LNHNV, CDR2 YYDKDF, per germline (reference sequence). The CDR3 is 18 amino acids. CDR3 in DNA: TGTGCCACCAGCAGAGGTTCCTTCTTGGGCCAGGGGGTAGAGACCCAGTACTTC. Its translation: CATSRGSFLGQGVETQYF.

The chain is built from TRBV6-1 and TRBJ1-5, with 8 bases fitting TRBD1. This CDR3 has 16 amino acids. The V segment lost 10 bases and the J segment 3 bases; nucleotides outside the gene matches: 14. Germline lookup yields CDR1 MNHNS and CDR2 SASEGT. CDR3 sequence (DNA): TGTGCCACCTCATCGGAAGACAGGGGTTTCAATCAGCCCCAGCATTTT. Amino acid sequence: CATSSEDRGFNQPQHF.